This paragraph reports one TCR beta chain. Germline CDR1 SQVTM, CDR2 ANQGSEA. The CDR3 contains 13 residues. The V segment lost 6 bases and the J segment 5 bases; nucleotides outside the gene matches: 8. The entry originates in a study of CD8 T cells in Susac syndrome. Reverse transcription of about 0.5 to 1 ug RNA was performed with random hexamers. In TCRdb, the immunoSEQ multiplex PCR reads were re-called with MiXCR into one record per CDR3 protein. The table includes roughly 140,000 distinct CDR3 sequences, 95% detected once. The sequencing sample was made of CD4+ T cells from PBMCs. The receptor comes from a human donor with Susac syndrome. The J gene is TRBJ2-5, the V gene TRBV29-1; 8 bases are shared with TRBD1. The CDR3 region has the DNA TGCAGCGTCCCAGGGGGCGCAAAGGAGACCCAGTACTTC. Protein product: CSVPGGAKETQYF.